This T cell receptor (beta chain) appears in the sequencing data of a study of breast tumors, draining lymph nodes, adjacent tissues. The lymph nodes were axillary draining lymph nodes from breast cancer patients. TCRdb ran MiXCR on the multiplex PCR reads and lists one entry per CDR3 protein. The table has around 130,000 distinct CDR3 sequences, 32% seen once. Trimming left V 0 bases short and J 11 bases short, with 14 bases between. The CDR3 sequence is 13 residues long. Germline CDR1 SGHNT, CDR2 YYREEE (reference sequence). The TCR was taken from a female donor with breast cancer. Some clones in this sample may be carry-over from other donors' samples. The chain combines TRBV5-4 with TRBJ1-1; unclear D gene. The sequenced sample was axillary lymph node tissue. CDR3: CASSLESRPGAFF. The CDR3 region has the DNA TGTGCCAGCAGCTTGGAAAGTCGTCCTGGGGCTTTCTTT.